This T cell receptor (beta chain) came from a study of T cell responses to AZD1222 COVID-19 vaccine. Findings of the study overall: Variant regions that are unmutated are reportedly the target of nearly half of spike-specific TCRs.

Produced via immunoSEQ multiplex PCR; TCRdb's table is partial and in-frame only. The sample contains 85,000 to 130,000 clones, around 90% of which appear only once. Germline trimming cut 6 bases from V and 3 bases from J; bases unmatched to any gene: 16. This CDR3 is 18 amino acids long. Germline V gene sequence: CDR1 MNHEY, CDR2 SVGEGT. As regards this clone: The antigen remains undetermined.

The sequence derives from an adult in good health. This chain uses TRBV6-2 or TRBV6-3 with TRBJ1-3; TRBD1 aligns across 8 bases. Here the sequenced sample was peripheral blood, taken on day 0 of AZD1222 vaccination. This CDR3 is CASSLPRGQGRFGNTIYF. The CDR3 bases are TGTGCCAGCAGCCTACCCCGCGGACAGGGAAGATTTGGAAACACCATATATTTT.